A single sample gave rise to the 28 T cell receptor beta chains below, sequenced in a study of post-analysis software for immune sequencing data. General study points: Patients had higher frequencies than controls of about 5 TRBV segments, including TRBV5-6, TRBV5-1 and TRBV20-1.

Antigens of these TCRs are unknown. TCR beta cDNA libraries had unique molecular identifiers. TCRdb reprocessed the PCR reads with MiXCR, giving one entry per CDR3 protein. Seen here are over 300,000 distinct CDR3 sequences, less than 40% observed once, and the top ten hold about an eighth. The specimen sequenced was blood. These receptors all come from a girl between 10 and 17 years old with multiple sclerosis.

This clonotype has a count of ten or more. The chain links TRBV5-1 to TRBJ2-7; D call uncertain. Trimming removed 4 bases at V and 2 bases at J, with 13 bases between. Looked up from germline, CDR1 is SGHRS and CDR2 is YFSETQ. The CDR3 is 14 amino acids. The CDR3 protein is CASSDSGPAYEQYF. The CDR3 DNA reads as TGCGCCAGCAGCGATTCCGGGCCTGCCTACGAGCAGTACTTC.

V gene TRBV6-2 or TRBV6-3 combines with J gene TRBJ1-4, with a possible D match to TRBD1 (5 bases). Deletions cut 7 bases from V and 8 bases from J, with 20 bases between. CDR3 length: 15 amino acids. Germline CDR1 and CDR2: MNHEY and SVGEGT. CDR3 loop: CASTRSDIGHEKLFF. The CDR3, as DNA: TGTGCCAGCACCAGAAGCGACATCGGACACGAAAAACTGTTTTTT.

This clonotype came up a few times. This chain joins TRBV24-1 and TRBJ1-5, with D possibly matching TRBD1 (5 bases). The CDR3 runs 13 residues. The germline V gene has CDR1 KGHDR and CDR2 SFDVKD. V was pared by 5 bases and J by 9 bases, with 13 bases between. As DNA, the CDR3 is TGTGCCACCAGTGGCCCCGACAGACGGCCCCAGCATTTT. Translation: CATSGPDRRPQHF.

This clonotype was seen a few times. The genes are TRBV18 and TRBJ1-5; 9 bases match TRBD1. V gave up 4 bases and J gave up 4 bases; unmatched junction bases: 11. This CDR3 has 17 residues. Germline loops: CDR1 KGHSH, CDR2 LQKENI. CDR3 region: CASSRTAGTGMNQPQHF. CDR3 DNA sequence: TGTGCCAGCTCACGAACCGCCGGGACAGGGATGAATCAGCCCCAGCATTTT.

On this clonotype itself: This may be a read error: a much more frequent sequence differs by one nucleotide. This chain connects TRBV4-1 to TRBJ2-3, with 9 bases aligning to TRBD1. Germline V gene lookup returns CDR1 MGHRA and CDR2 YSYEKL. The ends lost 3 bases at V and 8 bases at J; junction bases unmatched: 15. This CDR3 region has 17 residues. This CDR3 is CASSHDRPGQGGGTQYF. The CDR3 DNA sequence: TGCGCCAGCAGCCACGATCGACCGGGACAGGGTGGGGGTACGCAGTATTTT.

The gene calls are TRBV4-1 and TRBJ1-6; D is uncertain. Trimming took 0 bases from V and 3 from J, leaving 12 bases between them. The CDR3 consists of 17 residues. Germline assignment: CDR1 MGHRA and CDR2 YSYEKL. CDR3 sequence (DNA): TGCGCCAGCAGCCAAGATGCGGCGGTAGGCTATAATTCACCCCTCCACTTT. This encodes CASSQDAAVGYNSPLHF.

This chain uses TRBV20-1 with TRBJ1-1; D remains ambiguous. The CDR3 loop spans 13 amino acids. V was pared by 5 bases and J by 0 bases, with 10 bases between. Germline-derived CDR1 and CDR2 are DFQATT and SNEGSKA (reference sequence). The CDR3, as DNA: TGCAGTGCTTCGGTGCTAGTGAACACTGAAGCTTTCTTT. Protein: CSASVLVNTEAFF.

V and J are TRBV6-2 or TRBV6-3 and TRBJ1-1; D is undetermined. CDR1 and CDR2 (germline): MNHEY, SVGEGT. The V end lost 6 bases, the J end lost 5 bases, and 13 bases lay between the germline ends. This CDR3 is built from 13 residues. The CDR3 reads CASSPQPRTEAFF. CDR3 nucleotide sequence: TGTGCCAGCAGCCCCCAGCCTAGGACTGAAGCTTTCTTT.

This clonotype came up a few times. This chain connects TRBV20-1 to TRBJ1-2; TRBD1 agrees at 8 bases. The V and J ends lost 0 bases and 3 bases, in that order; junction bases with no gene match: 9. The CDR3 is made up of 16 amino acids. CDR1 and CDR2 from the germline V gene are DFQATT and SNEGSKA (reference sequence). CDR3 in amino acids: CSARDSGGQGYYGYTF. The DNA of the CDR3 is TGCAGTGCTAGAGATTCCGGTGGACAGGGATACTATGGCTACACCTTC.

The genes are TRBV2 and TRBJ2-5, with D hard to call. The germline V gene encodes CDR1 SNHLY and CDR2 FYNNEI. The CDR3 consists of 14 residues. V shed 4 bases and J shed 2 bases, with 11 bases lying between them. This CDR3 is CASSVSEHQETQYF. CDR3 DNA sequence: TGTGCCAGCAGTGTATCAGAGCATCAAGAGACCCAGTACTTC.

The chain has TRBV29-1 and TRBJ2-3; no firm D call. The germline V gene encodes CDR1 SQVTM and CDR2 ANQGSEA. V shed 6 bases and J shed 3 bases, with 7 bases lying between them. The CDR3 runs 11 residues. The CDR3 region is CSVRVTDTQYF. CDR3 sequence (DNA): TGCAGCGTCCGGGTAACAGATACGCAGTATTTT.

The sample holds a few counts of this clonotype. J is TRBJ2-3 and V is TRBV6-5, with TRBD2 as a possible D gene (6 bases). The CDR3 contains 17 residues. The germline CDR1 and CDR2 sequences are MNHEY and SVGAGI. V lost 2 bases, J lost 5 bases, and 20 bases lay in between. The CDR3 sequence: CASSYQLGGAARDTQYF. CDR3 bases: TGTGCCAGCAGTTACCAACTAGGAGGGGCAGCCAGAGATACGCAGTATTTT.

The rearrangement links TRBV7-3 to TRBJ2-1; D is uncertain. Germline V gene lookup returns CDR1 SGHTA and CDR2 FQGTGA. The CDR3 loop spans 13 amino acids. Trimming cost V 2 bases and J 5 bases, with 7 bases left between them. CDR3 DNA: TGTGCCAGCAGCTTACGGGCGGACAATGAGCAGTTCTTC. Translation: CASSLRADNEQFF.

As for this clonotype: A clone one base away is much larger, so this may be a read error. The chain is built from TRBV20-1 and TRBJ1-4; D gene uncertain. Germline CDR1 DFQATT, CDR2 SNEGSKA (reference sequence). The CDR3 totals 12 residues. V lost 6 bases and J lost 5, with 10 bases in between. The CDR3: CSAQNVNEKLFF. CDR3 bases: TGCAGTGCCCAGAACGTAAATGAAAAACTGTTTTTT.

The chain combines TRBV7-2 with TRBJ1-5, with 7 bases matching TRBD1. Trimming cost V 4 bases and J 7 bases; bases outside gene matches: 7. The germline V gene has CDR1 SGHTA and CDR2 FQGNSA. The CDR3 covers 14 residues. The CDR3 region is CASSSQGLRQPQHF. Here the CDR3 DNA reads TGTGCCAGCAGCTCACAGGGGCTGAGACAGCCCCAGCATTTT. Variable domain in full (rest from reference TRBV7-2 and TRBJ1-5): GAGVSQSPSNKVTEKGKDVELRCDPISGHTALYWYRQSLGQGLEFLIYFQGNSAPDKSGLPSDRFSAERTGGSVSTLTIQRTQQEDSAVYLCASSSQGLRQPQHFGDGTRLSIL.

This chain joins TRBV7-9 and TRBJ2-3; perhaps D is TRBD1 or TRBD2 (5 bases each). CDR1 SEHNR and CDR2 FQNEAQ come from the germline V gene (reference sequence). Trimming took off 5 bases at V and 4 bases at J, with 16 bases between the two ends. CDR3 size: 15 residues. CDR3 DNA: TGTGCCAGCAGCGCCCGTGGGGGTCCCTCAGATACGCAGTATTTT. It is translated as CASSARGGPSDTQYF.

The rearrangement joins TRBV3-1 to TRBJ2-4; D possibly matches TRBD1 or TRBD2 (5 bases each). Germline V gives CDR1 LGHDT, CDR2 YNNKEL (reference sequence). The CDR3 length is 13 residues. V was shortened by 1 base and J by 9 bases, with 10 bases between the two germline ends. The CDR3: CASSQVLGVIQYF. The CDR3 nucleotides read TGTGCCAGCAGCCAAGTCCTGGGGGTCATTCAGTACTTC.

The chain employs TRBV12-3 or TRBV12-4 and TRBJ1-2; TRBD1 might be the D (5 bases). Trimming stripped 4 bases from V and 4 bases from J, with 16 bases between. This CDR3 has 15 residues. CDR3 amino acids: CASSSTGGATYGYTF. The CDR3 nucleotides read TGTGCCAGCAGTTCAACAGGAGGGGCAACCTATGGCTACACCTTC.

This clonotype was found once. The rearrangement links TRBV6-2 or TRBV6-3 to TRBJ1-1, with 7 bases matching TRBD1. Germline CDR1 is MNHEY and CDR2 is SVGEGT. The CDR3 loop spans 14 amino acids. V trimming: 6 bases; J trimming: 1 base; junction bases outside the gene matches: 5. CDR3 in DNA: TGTGCCAGCAGCCCCCGGGACAGGAACACTGAAGCTTTCTTT. Protein product: CASSPRDRNTEAFF.

The rearrangement uses TRBV12-3 or TRBV12-4 and TRBJ2-7, with 8 bases that match TRBD2. The ends lost 6 bases at V and 4 bases at J; junction bases unmatched: 20. The CDR3 has 18 amino acids. CDR3 residues: CASSPAGGQEGTLYEQYF. The CDR3 coding sequence is TGTGCCAGCAGCCCTGCGGGGGGACAAGAGGGTACCCTTTACGAGCAGTACTTC.

This clonotype was seen only a few times. The CDR3 spells CASSQGTGPDEQYF. The CDR3 nucleotides read TGCGCCAGCAGCCAGGGGACAGGGCCCGACGAGCAGTACTTC. The chain uses TRBV4-1 and TRBJ2-1; TRBD1 agrees at 9 bases. The J call is doubtful: the DNA matches TRBJ2-7 better. The germline V gene has CDR1 MGHRA and CDR2 YSYEKL. The CDR3 runs 14 residues.

This chain joins TRBV6-6 and TRBJ2-1, with a possible D match to TRBD2 (7 bases). The CDR3 runs 16 residues. Trimming took 0 bases from V and 9 from J, leaving 18 bases between them. Germline V gene data show CDR1 as MNHNY and CDR2 as SVGAGI (reference sequence). The CDR3 nucleotides read TGTGCCAGCAGTTACTCCCTAGAGGGGGGGTGGGGTGAGCAGTTCTTC. It codes for CASSYSLEGGWGEQFF.

This clonotype has just a few counts. The rearrangement joins TRBV5-1 to TRBJ2-1; TRBD2 might be the D (6 bases). Germline V lookup: CDR1 SGHRS, CDR2 YFSETQ. This CDR3 is 16 amino acids long. Trimming removed 1 base from V and 6 bases from J, with 17 bases in between. The CDR3, as DNA: TGCGCCAGCAGCTTGACGCGGGACCCTGTGCCCAATGAGCAGTTCTTC. Translating it yields CASSLTRDPVPNEQFF. Supplemented by reference TRBV5-1 and TRBJ2-1, the full variable domain reads KAGVTQTPRYLIKTRGQQVTLSCSPISGHRSVSWYQQTPGQGLQFLFEYFSETQRNKGNFPGRFSGRQFSNSRSEMNVSTLELGDSALYLCASSLTRDPVPNEQFFGPGTRLTVL.

The genes are TRBV27 and TRBJ1-1; 8 positions match TRBD1. Germline trimming cut 5 bases from V and 3 bases from J; bases unmatched to any gene: 8. From germline, CDR1 is MNHEY and CDR2 SMNVEV (reference sequence). This CDR3 is built from 15 residues. CDR3 bases: TGTGCCAGCAGTCCCCTCCAGGGGGCCCACACTGAAGCTTTCTTT. Amino acids: CASSPLQGAHTEAFF.

This clonotype was seen only a few times. The gene calls are TRBV4-1 and TRBJ2-1; 11 nucleotides agree with TRBD2. V dropped 0 bases and J dropped 7; count of bases not matched to a gene: 8. The germline V gene has CDR1 MGHRA and CDR2 YSYEKL. The CDR3 length is 17 residues. The CDR3 DNA sequence: TGCGCCAGCAGCCAAGATCTGTCTAGCGGGGGGAGGAATGAGCAGTTCTTC. The encoded protein is CASSQDLSSGGRNEQFF.

The gene calls are TRBV29-1 and TRBJ2-3; 10 positions agree with TRBD2. Germline V gene data show CDR1 as SQVTM and CDR2 as ANQGSEA. V lost 8 bases to trimming and J lost 4 bases; unmatched junction nucleotides: 12. CDR3 length equals 15 residues. The CDR3 sequence is CSTKAGLARADTQYF. The CDR3 coding sequence is TGCAGCACCAAGGCGGGACTAGCGAGGGCAGATACGCAGTATTTT.

This clonotype was seen once. This chain links TRBV11-3 with TRBJ2-7; unclear D gene. The CDR3 runs to 13 residues. The germline V gene encodes CDR1 SGHNT and CDR2 YENEEA. Between the trimmed V and J ends, which lost 4 bases and 10 bases, there was a span of 17 bases. CDR3 nucleotide sequence: TGTGCCAGCAGCTCGGACGGTACCGAGCTTCAGTACTTC. It translates to CASSSDGTELQYF.

The rearrangement uses TRBV13 and TRBJ2-5; no definite D call. Germline CDR1 PRHDT, CDR2 FYEKMQ (reference sequence). Deletions cut 5 bases from V and 8 bases from J, with 21 bases between. There are 15 residues in the CDR3. CDR3 region: CASSTRRSQRDTQYF. DNA of the CDR3: TGTGCCAGCAGCACCCGACGGTCCCAGCGAGACACCCAGTACTTC.